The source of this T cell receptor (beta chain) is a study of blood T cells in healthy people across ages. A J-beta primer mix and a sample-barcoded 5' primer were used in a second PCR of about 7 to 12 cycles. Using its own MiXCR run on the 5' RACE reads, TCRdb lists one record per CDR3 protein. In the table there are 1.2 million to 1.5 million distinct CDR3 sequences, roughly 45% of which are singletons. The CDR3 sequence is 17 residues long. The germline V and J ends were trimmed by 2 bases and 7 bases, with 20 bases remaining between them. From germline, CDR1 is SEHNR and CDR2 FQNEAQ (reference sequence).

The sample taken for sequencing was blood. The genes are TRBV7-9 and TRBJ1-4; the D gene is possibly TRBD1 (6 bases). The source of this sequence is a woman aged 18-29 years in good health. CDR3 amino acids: CASSLRTTGALGEKLFF. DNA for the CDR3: TGTGCCAGCAGCTTAAGGACCACGGGGGCCTTGGGTGAAAAACTGTTTTTT.